This T cell receptor (beta chain) was sequenced in a study of Ad26.COV2.S vaccination and SARS-CoV-2 variants. As for the study in general: Enrolled in COV1001, the donor was in the Ad26.COV2.S trial arm, which received the vaccine.

Sequenced by immunoSEQ multiplex PCR; TCRdb stores in-frame clones only, minus some. Of about 380,000 clones listed, 83% are singletons. The treatment denotes: roughly 18 received Ad26.COV2.S at low or high dose, single or two shots; five or six received placebo; per-sample allocation not given. Samples were taken on day 63 after the first vaccine or placebo injection. The ends were cut back, 1 base at V and 1 base at J, with 7 bases in the middle. The CDR3 runs to 14 residues. Germline loops: CDR1 SEHNR, CDR2 FQNEAQ (reference sequence). The V and J genes are TRBV7-9 and TRBJ1-1; D perhaps matches TRBD1 (5 bases). This TCR was sampled from a person between 18 and 65 years old who received the Ad26.COV2.S COVID-19 vaccine or a placebo. This material consisted of peripheral blood, taken in a trial of Ad26.COV2.S vaccine versus placebo. The CDR3 DNA is TGTGCCAGCAGCTTAGAGACAGAGAACACTGAAGCTTTCTTT. Translation gives CASSLETENTEAFF.